Below, 21 T cell receptor beta chains from the same sample are listed, as sequenced in a study of CD8+CD57+ T cells in acquired aplastic anemia (dated by TCRdb to 2016 to 2019). The data were produced on an Illumina HiSeq 2000. Genomic DNA served as template for TCR beta VDJ combination and CDR3 sequence profiling. In TCRdb, the public reads were trimmed at Q25 with fastp and aligned with MiXCR, with productive beta chains retained. Rows are combined by CDR3 protein, so each entry shows the most common genes and DNA. In this sample the table shows some 190,000 distinct CDR3 sequences, about 47% of which occur a single time. The ten largest clones capture under 3.5% of the sample. Material for sequencing was sorted CD4+, CD8+, or CD8+CD57+ T cells (not recorded which) from PBMCs. These receptors all stem from a human donor in good health.

This clonotype was seen a few times. The chain is built from TRBV2 and TRBJ2-5, with D unresolved. Per the germline V gene, CDR1 is SNHLY and CDR2 is FYNNEI. The CDR3 spans 13 residues. Trimming removed 4 bases at V and 6 bases at J, with 12 bases between. The CDR3 DNA reads as TGTGCCAGCAGTGTTCCAAATAAGCAGACCCAGTACTTC. The encoded protein is CASSVPNKQTQYF. Variable domain in full (rest from reference TRBV2 and TRBJ2-5): EPEVTQTPSHQVTQMGQEVILRCVPISNHLYFYWYRQILGQKVEFLVSFYNNEISEKSEIFDDQFSVERPDGSNFTLKIRSTKLEDSAMYFCASSVPNKQTQYFGPGTRLLVL.

This clonotype has just one count. At one boundary the junction diverges from the germline segment, which might be a read error. V gene TRBV18 combines with J gene TRBJ1-1; 8 bases line up with TRBD1. This CDR3 is 14 amino acids long. Germline V gives CDR1 KGHSH, CDR2 LQKENI. The CDR3 nucleotides are TGTGCCAGCTCCCTGGACAGGGTGAACACTGAAGCTCTCTTT. Its translation is CASSLDRVNTEALF.

This clonotype was observed at least ten times. The rearrangement links TRBV7-9 to TRBJ2-1, with D uncertain. The CDR3 totals 13 residues. V dropped 1 base and J dropped 6 bases, with 7 bases sitting between them. CDR1 is SEHNR and CDR2 is FQNEAQ in the germline V gene (reference sequence). The CDR3 region has the DNA TGTGCCAGCAGCTTAGAATTGGGCAATGAGCAGTTCTTC. It specifies CASSLELGNEQFF.

The chain is built from TRBV19 and TRBJ2-5; D unclear. Deletions cut 11 bases from V and 7 bases from J, with 11 bases between. Germline V CDR1 and CDR2: LNHDA, SQIVND (reference sequence). The CDR3 has 10 amino acids. This CDR3 reads CASFRSTQYF. The CDR3 nucleotides are TGTGCCTCCTTCAGGTCGACCCAGTACTTC.

This chain links TRBV20-1 with TRBJ2-1; D perhaps matches TRBD2 (5 bases). CDR1 DFQATT and CDR2 SNEGSKA come from the germline V gene (reference sequence). The CDR3 is made up of 15 amino acids. V was clipped by 0 bases and J by 5 bases, with 14 bases between them. CDR3 DNA sequence: TGCAGTGCTAGAGATGCGAGACTAATCAACAATGAGCAGTTCTTC. This translates into CSARDARLINNEQFF.

This clonotype has ten or more counts. The chain carries TRBV12-3 or TRBV12-4 and TRBJ1-2, with a possible D match to TRBD1 (6 bases). The V end lost 3 bases, the J end lost 8 bases, and 19 bases lay between the germline ends. This CDR3 contains 15 residues. The CDR3 DNA follows: TGTGCCAGCAGTTTCGGGGGCGTATCGGGGACGGGCTACACCTTC. Translating it yields CASSFGGVSGTGYTF.

The V and J genes are TRBV10-3 and TRBJ1-6, with 8 bases matching TRBD1. Per the germline V gene, CDR1 is ENHRY and CDR2 is SYGVKD. The CDR3 has 15 amino acids. With 10 bases clipped from V and 1 base from J, the junction kept 6 bases outside the gene matches. The CDR3 protein is CATNRGASYNSPLHF. CDR3 in DNA: TGTGCCACCAACAGGGGGGCATCCTATAATTCACCCCTCCACTTT.

V is TRBV11-1 and J is TRBJ2-6; 7 bases align to TRBD2. The germline V gene has CDR1 SGHAT and CDR2 FQDESV (reference sequence). The V gene end was trimmed by 5 bases and the J gene end by 4 bases; junction bases not matched to a gene: 11. The CDR3 is 17 amino acids. CDR3 nucleotides: TGTGCCAGCAGCCTAACCCGGGAGGCGGCCGGGGCCAACGTCCTGACTTTC. It translates to CASSLTREAAGANVLTF.

Ten or more counts support this clonotype. The V and J genes are TRBV7-6 and TRBJ2-7, with 8 bases fitting TRBD1. The CDR3 totals 15 residues. CDR1 and CDR2 from the germline V gene are SGHVS and FNYEAQ. J lost 2 bases, V lost 4 bases, and 7 bases had no gene match. As DNA, the CDR3 is TGTGCCAGCAGCTCCCGACAGGGGAAGACCTACGAGCAGTACTTC. It codes for CASSSRQGKTYEQYF. Full variable domain (missing parts from reference TRBV7-6 and TRBJ2-7): GAGVSQSPRYKVTKRGQDVALRCDPISGHVSLYWYRQALGQGPEFLTYFNYEAQQDKSGLPNDRFSAERPEGSISTLTIQRTEQRDSAMYRCASSSRQGKTYEQYFGPGTRLTVT.

This clonotype was observed a single time. J is TRBJ1-2 and V is TRBV5-1; 7 bases line up with TRBD1. The V and J ends lost 7 bases and 0 bases, in that order; junction bases with no gene match: 12. The V gene's germline CDR1 is SGHRS and CDR2 YFSETQ. CDR3 size: 16 residues. CDR3 amino acids: CASGWGPTGPNYGYTF. CDR3 coding DNA: TGCGCCAGCGGCTGGGGCCCGACAGGGCCTAACTATGGCTACACCTTC.

This sequence joins TRBV19 and TRBJ1-1; D gene uncertain. The germline V and J ends were trimmed by 9 bases and 0 bases, with 8 bases remaining between them. Germline V gives CDR1 LNHDA, CDR2 SQIVND (reference sequence). There are 12 residues in the CDR3. The DNA for the CDR3 is TGTGCCAGCAAGGAACTGAACACTGAAGCTTTCTTT. Translating it yields CASKELNTEAFF.

The J gene is TRBJ2-7, the V gene TRBV19, with D possibly being TRBD1 or TRBD2 (5 bases each). This CDR3 spans 13 amino acids. Germline lookup yields CDR1 LNHDA and CDR2 SQIVND (reference sequence). Trimming cost V 3 bases and J 6 bases, with 12 bases left between them. The CDR3 bases are TGTGCCAGTAGTATCTTGGGGGTAGGCGAGCAGTACTTC. As protein: CASSILGVGEQYF.

This clonotype was recorded many times. The V call is TRBV6-1, the J call TRBJ2-7; D not resolved. In germline, CDR1 is MNHNS, CDR2 SASEGT. V lost 4 bases, J lost 0 bases, and 10 bases lay in between. The CDR3 consists of 14 residues. The CDR3 nucleotides read TGTGCCAGCAGTGTAACGGGCCTCTCCTACGAGCAGTACTTC. The encoded protein is CASSVTGLSYEQYF.

The V call is TRBV7-2, the J call TRBJ2-2; 9 bases line up with TRBD1. The length of the CDR3 is 15 residues. Per the germline V gene, CDR1 is SGHTA and CDR2 is FQGNSA. V lost 7 bases, J lost 6 bases, and 9 bases stayed unmatched. As DNA, the CDR3 is TGTGCCAGCAAAGGACAGGGGAATAATCCCGGGGAGCTGTTTTTT. It translates to CASKGQGNNPGELFF.

This clonotype appeared a few times. The V call is TRBV10-3, the J call TRBJ1-1; no firm D call. Trimming took off 4 bases at V and 2 bases at J, with 11 bases between the two ends. CDR1 is ENHRY, CDR2 SYGVKD, per germline. The CDR3 contains 14 residues. Here the CDR3 reads CAISGRVPNTEAFF. The CDR3 DNA reads as TGTGCCATCAGTGGTCGCGTACCAAACACTGAAGCTTTCTTT.

As to this clonotype: The junction departs from the called germline gene at one end, perhaps through a read error. V and J are TRBV7-9 and TRBJ2-3; 10 positions agree with TRBD1. CDR3 length: 14 residues. The germline V gene has CDR1 SEHNR and CDR2 FQNEAQ (reference sequence). The CDR3 spells CASGWDRGTDTQYF. The CDR3 coding sequence is TGTGCCAGCGGCTGGGACAGGGGCACGGATACGCAGTATTTT.

The V and J genes are TRBV29-1 and TRBJ2-3; 10 positions match TRBD2. CDR1 is SQVTM and CDR2 is ANQGSEA in the germline V gene. V shed 2 bases, J shed 5 bases, and the junction held 7 bases outside the gene matches. The CDR3 is 15 amino acids. CDR3 DNA: TGCAGCGTTGAATCTAGCGGGAGTGATGGAGATACGCAGTATTTT. Amino acid sequence: CSVESSGSDGDTQYF.

The chain recombines TRBV20-1 with TRBJ2-3; D possibly corresponds to TRBD2 (6 bases). With 6 bases removed from V and 0 bases from J, the gap between germline ends came to 16 bases. Germline V gene data show CDR1 as DFQATT and CDR2 as SNEGSKA (reference sequence). The CDR3 length is 15 residues. CDR3 protein: CSAIANGGSTDTQYF. CDR3 DNA: TGCAGTGCCATAGCGAACGGGGGTAGCACAGATACGCAGTATTTT.

The chain combines TRBV20-1 with TRBJ2-7; 11 bases align to TRBD2. The CDR3 covers 15 residues. Germline assignment: CDR1 DFQATT and CDR2 SNEGSKA (reference sequence). Trimming cost V 6 bases and J 3 bases; bases outside gene matches: 10. This CDR3 reads CSAENRLAGLYEQYF. For the CDR3, the DNA is TGCAGTGCCGAAAACCGACTAGCGGGGCTCTACGAGCAGTACTTC.

The J gene is TRBJ2-7, the V gene TRBV15, with TRBD2 matching over 9 bases. The V and J ends lost 1 base and 2 bases, in that order; junction bases with no gene match: 3. Germline V gene lookup returns CDR1 LNHNV and CDR2 YYDKDF (reference sequence). This CDR3 is built from 15 residues. The CDR3 here is CATSRAGGGAYEQYF. CDR3 DNA sequence: TGTGCCACCAGCAGAGCAGGCGGGGGGGCCTACGAGCAGTACTTC.

There are many counts of this clonotype. The chain carries TRBV24-1 and TRBJ1-5; 7 nucleotides line up with TRBD1. Per the germline V gene, CDR1 is KGHDR and CDR2 is SFDVKD. CDR3 size: 14 residues. The trim removed 7 bases at V and 4 bases at J, leaving 6 bases unmatched. The CDR3 loop is CATRGRGDNQPQHF. Written as DNA, the CDR3 is TGTGCCACCAGGGGCAGGGGGGATAATCAGCCCCAGCATTTT.